These T cell receptor beta chains were read from a single sample in a study of cytomegalovirus exposure and HLA in healthy donors. This table comes from immunoSEQ multiplex PCR, and its TCRdb copy is limited to in-frame clones, with some not included. The table includes approximately 150,000 clones, roughly 78% detected once. Sequenced sample: PBMCs. These receptors all come from a man between 35 and 55 years old in good health and CMV-seronegative. The CDR3 runs from the conserved cysteine through the conserved F or W. D genes are given only for firm matches. The size entry is marked missing in some rows and otherwise reads once, few, many or a size class.

V gene,clone size,J gene,D gene,CDR3 protein,CDR3 DNA
TRBV6-1,once,TRBJ1-5,.,CASSEGALNNQPQHF,TGTGCCAGCAGTGAAGGGGCCTTGAACAATCAGCCCCAGCATTTT
TRBV4-1,.,TRBJ1-4,TRBD1,CASSQEGTGEEKLFF,TGCGCCAGCAGCCAAGAGGGGACAGGTGAAGAAAAACTGTTTTTT
TRBV6-5,few,TRBJ2-7,TRBD1,CASKLDRVLDEQYF,TGTGCCAGCAAGCTCGACAGGGTGTTGGACGAGCAGTACTTC
TRBV6-5,.,TRBJ1-2,.,CASSYSWQLEFHTF,TGTGCCAGCAGTTACTCGTGGCAGCTAGAGTTCCACACCTTC
TRBV29-1,few,TRBJ2-3,TRBD2,CSATLAGGADTQYF,TGCAGCGCAACACTAGCGGGAGGCGCAGATACGCAGTATTTT
TRBV4-2,.,TRBJ2-1,TRBD2,CASSQTSGTSGRGGNEQFF,TGTGCCAGCAGCCAAACCTCCGGGACTAGCGGGAGGGGGGGGAATGAGCAGTTCTTC
TRBV6-5,.,TRBJ2-6,.,CASSPSSGANGLTF,TGTGCCAGCAGTCCCTCCTCTGGGGCCAACGGCCTGACTTTC
TRBV5-1,.,TRBJ2-1,.,CASRQGVKGGNEQFF,TGCGCCAGCAGGCAGGGCGTCAAAGGGGGCAATGAGCAGTTCTTC
TRBV28,.,TRBJ2-5,.,CASSGSPQETQYF,TGTGCCAGCAGCGGGAGTCCTCAAGAGACCCAGTACTTC
TRBV5-4,.,TRBJ2-7,.,CASSLRGAPYEQYF,TGTGCCAGCAGCCTACGGGGGGCTCCCTACGAGCAGTACTTC
TRBV11-2,.,TRBJ2-7,TRBD1,CASSILRGNSYEQYF,TGTGCCAGCAGCATCCTCAGGGGGAATAGCTACGAGCAGTACTTC
TRBV6-5,.,TRBJ1-1,.,CASSYSFPDTEAFF,TGTGCCAGCAGTTACTCTTTCCCTGACACTGAAGCTTTCTTT
TRBV4-3,.,TRBJ2-5,.,CASSQDTGSAYKETQYF,TGCGCCAGCAGCCAAGATACAGGCAGTGCCTATAAAGAGACCCAGTACTTC
TRBV29-1,.,TRBJ2-1,.,CSASARDNEQFF,TGCAGCGCTAGTGCCAGGGACAATGAGCAGTTCTTC
TRBV9,.,TRBJ2-1,.,CASSAEGSAYNEQFF,TGTGCCAGCAGCGCGGAGGGGAGCGCCTACAATGAGCAGTTCTTC
TRBV5-5,.,TRBJ2-1,.,CASSPLAGYTYNEQFF,TGTGCCAGCAGCCCCCTGGCGGGGTACACCTACAATGAGCAGTTCTTC
TRBV9,.,TRBJ2-1,TRBD1,CASRQGATYNEQFF,TGTGCCTCTCGGCAGGGGGCGACCTACAATGAGCAGTTCTTC
TRBV27,.,TRBJ1-6,TRBD1,CASSYQGVDSPLHF,TGTGCCAGCAGTTACCAGGGGGTGGATTCACCCCTCCACTTT
TRBV6-5,.,TRBJ2-1,TRBD1,CASSQTGNPNEQFF,TGTGCCAGCAGTCAGACAGGGAATCCCAATGAGCAGTTCTTC
TRBV18,.,TRBJ1-4,TRBD1,CASSAGTGGRTNEKLFF,TGTGCCAGCTCAGCCGGGACAGGGGGCAGAACTAATGAAAAACTGTTTTTT
TRBV11-3,.,TRBJ2-7,TRBD1,CASSLDGGTGSEQYF,TGTGCCAGCAGCTTAGATGGGGGGACAGGGTCCGAGCAGTACTTC
TRBV29-1,.,TRBJ2-7,.,CSVVGASYEQYF,TGCAGCGTTGTGGGAGCGTCCTACGAGCAGTACTTC
TRBV6-4,few,TRBJ2-1,.,CASSLGVSGSSYNEQFF,TGTGCCAGCAGCCTCGGGGTTTCGGGGAGCTCCTACAATGAGCAGTTCTTC